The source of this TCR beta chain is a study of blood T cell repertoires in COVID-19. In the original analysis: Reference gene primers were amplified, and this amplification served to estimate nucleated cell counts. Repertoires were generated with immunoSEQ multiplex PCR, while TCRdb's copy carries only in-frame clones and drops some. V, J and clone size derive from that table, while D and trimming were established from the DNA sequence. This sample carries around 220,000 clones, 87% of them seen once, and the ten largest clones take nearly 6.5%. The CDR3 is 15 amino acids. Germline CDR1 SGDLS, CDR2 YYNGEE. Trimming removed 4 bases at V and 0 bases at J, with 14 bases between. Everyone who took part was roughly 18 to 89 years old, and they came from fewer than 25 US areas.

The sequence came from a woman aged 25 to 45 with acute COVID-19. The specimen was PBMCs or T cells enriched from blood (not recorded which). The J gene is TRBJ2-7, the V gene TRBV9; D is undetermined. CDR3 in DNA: TGTGCCAGCAGCCCCAAGAGTTCCATCTCCTACGAGCAGTACTTC. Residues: CASSPKSSISYEQYF.